These 2 T cell receptor beta chains were sequenced from one sample in a study of T cell repertoires in cytomegalovirus infection. TCRdb fed the reads into MiXCR, producing one record per CDR3 protein. Of approximately 500,000 distinct CDR3 sequences listed, 11% are singletons. Sequencing input: PBMCs. The receptors originated from a human donor in good health (CMV status not recorded). Some clones in this sample may be carry-over from other donors' samples.

This clonotype was counted ten times or more. The chain has TRBV6-6 and TRBJ2-1; 8 positions agree with TRBD2. The V and J ends lost 0 bases and 4 bases, in that order; junction bases with no gene match: 5. The CDR3 is 16 amino acids. Germline V gives CDR1 MNHNY, CDR2 SVGAGI (reference sequence). This chain's CDR3 is CASSYSAGGIYNEQFF. The CDR3 region has the DNA TGTGCCAGCAGTTACTCTGCGGGGGGCATTTACAATGAGCAGTTCTTC.

This clonotype was found many times. This chain uses TRBV10-3 with TRBJ2-1; 7 bases align to TRBD1. Per germline, CDR1 ENHRY and CDR2 SYGVKD. CDR3 length: 14 amino acids. The V gene end was trimmed by 6 bases and the J gene end by 8 bases; junction bases not matched to a gene: 10. CDR3 sequence: CAIRRDSQRDEQFF. In DNA form, the CDR3 reads TGTGCCATCAGAAGGGACAGCCAAAGGGATGAGCAGTTCTTC.